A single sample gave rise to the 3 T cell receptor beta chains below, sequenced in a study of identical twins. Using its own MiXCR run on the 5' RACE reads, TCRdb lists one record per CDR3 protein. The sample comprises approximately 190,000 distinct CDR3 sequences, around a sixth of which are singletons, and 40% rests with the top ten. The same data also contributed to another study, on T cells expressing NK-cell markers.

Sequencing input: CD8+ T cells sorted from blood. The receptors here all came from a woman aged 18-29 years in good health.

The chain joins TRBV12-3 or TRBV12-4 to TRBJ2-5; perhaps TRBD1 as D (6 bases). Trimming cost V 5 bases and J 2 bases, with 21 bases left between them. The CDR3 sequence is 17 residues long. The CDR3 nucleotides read TGTGCCAGCAGTCTTGAGATAGGACAGATGAAACAAGAGACCCAGTACTTC. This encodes CASSLEIGQMKQETQYF.

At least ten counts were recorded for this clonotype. CDR3 nucleotide sequence: TGCGCCAGCAGCTTGAGCGACAGATTTGAGCAGTACTTC. Its protein is CASSLSDRFEQYF. The rearrangement uses TRBV5-1 and TRBJ2-7; possibly TRBD1 for D (5 bases). The CDR3 runs to 13 residues. The germline V gene has CDR1 SGHRS and CDR2 YFSETQ. V lost 1 base to trimming and J lost 7 bases, with 12 bases between them.

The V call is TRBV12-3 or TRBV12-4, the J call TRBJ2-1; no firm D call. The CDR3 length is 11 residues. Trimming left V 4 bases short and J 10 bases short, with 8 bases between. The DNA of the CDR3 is TGTGCCAGCAGTTATCGGCTGGAGCAGTTCTTC. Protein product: CASSYRLEQFF.